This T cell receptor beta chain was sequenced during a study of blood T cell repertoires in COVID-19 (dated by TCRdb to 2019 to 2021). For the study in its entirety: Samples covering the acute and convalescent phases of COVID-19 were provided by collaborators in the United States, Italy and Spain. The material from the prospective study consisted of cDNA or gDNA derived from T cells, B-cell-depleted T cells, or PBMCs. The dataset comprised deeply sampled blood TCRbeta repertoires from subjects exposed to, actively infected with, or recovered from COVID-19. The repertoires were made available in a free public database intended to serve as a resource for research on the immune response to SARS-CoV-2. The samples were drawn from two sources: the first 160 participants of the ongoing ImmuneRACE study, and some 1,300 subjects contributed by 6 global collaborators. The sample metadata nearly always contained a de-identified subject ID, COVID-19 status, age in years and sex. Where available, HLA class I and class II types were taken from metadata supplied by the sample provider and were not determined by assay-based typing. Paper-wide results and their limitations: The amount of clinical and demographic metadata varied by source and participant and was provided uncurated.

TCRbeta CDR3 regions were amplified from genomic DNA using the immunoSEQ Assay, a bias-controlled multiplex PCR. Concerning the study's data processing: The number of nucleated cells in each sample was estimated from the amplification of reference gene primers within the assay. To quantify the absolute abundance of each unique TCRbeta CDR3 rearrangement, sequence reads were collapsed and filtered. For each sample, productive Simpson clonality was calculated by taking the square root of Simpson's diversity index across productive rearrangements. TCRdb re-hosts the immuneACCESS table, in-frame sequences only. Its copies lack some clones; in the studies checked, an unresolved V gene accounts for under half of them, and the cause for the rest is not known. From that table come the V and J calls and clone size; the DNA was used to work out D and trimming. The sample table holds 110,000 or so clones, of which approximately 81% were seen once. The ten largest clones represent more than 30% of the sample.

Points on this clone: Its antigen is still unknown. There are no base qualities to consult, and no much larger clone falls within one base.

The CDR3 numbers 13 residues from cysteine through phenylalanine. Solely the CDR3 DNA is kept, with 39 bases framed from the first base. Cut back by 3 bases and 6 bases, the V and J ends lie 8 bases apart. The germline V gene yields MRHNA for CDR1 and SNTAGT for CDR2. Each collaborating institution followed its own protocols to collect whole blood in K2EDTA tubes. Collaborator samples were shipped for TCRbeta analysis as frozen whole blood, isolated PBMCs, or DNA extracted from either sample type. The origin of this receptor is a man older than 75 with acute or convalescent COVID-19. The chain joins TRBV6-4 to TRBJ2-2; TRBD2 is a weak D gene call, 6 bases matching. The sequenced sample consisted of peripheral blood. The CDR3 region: CASSERGAGELFF. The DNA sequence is TGTGCCAGCAGTGAACGCGGGGCCGGGGAGCTGTTTTTT.